Following are 27 T cell receptor beta chains from one sample sequenced in a study of PD-1 blockade in classical Hodgkin lymphoma. The sample's time point: cycle 4 day 1 (C4D1), after less than 7 weeks of nivolumab. The patients all showed relapse after autologous stem cell transplantation, while their brentuximab vedotin exposure varied. Magnetic negative selection purified CD4+ T cells from thawed PBMCs. Some clones are missing from TCRdb's copy, which holds only in-frame ones; the method was immunoSEQ multiplex PCR. This sample has fewer than 40,000 clones, with about 80% found just once. The sample here was CD4+ T cells from blood, taken before the fourth cycle of nivolumab. These receptors were collected from a human donor with classical Hodgkin lymphoma.

This sequence joins TRBV7-2 and TRBJ2-3; 9 bases line up with TRBD2. This CDR3 has 16 residues. V trimming: 0 bases; J trimming: 4 bases; junction bases outside the gene matches: 5. Germline values: CDR1 SGHTA, CDR2 FQGNSA. CDR3 sequence reads: CASSLAQAGGADTQYF. CDR3 sequence (DNA): TGTGCCAGCAGCTTAGCGCAGGCGGGGGGGGCAGATACGCAGTATTTT.

In nucleotides, the CDR3 is TGTGCCAGTAAAGAGACAGGCTCTGGAAACACCATATATTTT. Amino acid sequence: CASKETGSGNTIYF. The rearrangement joins TRBV18 to TRBJ1-3; a weak D match, TRBD1 (6 bases). V was clipped by 9 bases and J by 0 bases, with 12 bases between them. CDR3 length: 14 residues. The germline V gene has CDR1 KGHSH and CDR2 LQKENI. The full variable domain, completed using reference TRBV18 and TRBJ1-3, is NAGVMQNPRHLVRRRGQEARLRCSPMKGHSHVYWYRQLPEEGLKFMVYLQKENIIDESGMPKERFSAEFPKEGPSILRIQQVVRGDSAAYFCASKETGSGNTIYFGEGSWLTVV.

The chain is built from TRBV28 and TRBJ2-7; perhaps TRBD1 as D (5 bases). V shed 5 bases and J shed 5 bases, with 16 bases lying between them. The germline CDR1 and CDR2 sequences are MDHEN and SYDVKM. This CDR3 is 14 amino acids long. CDR3 residues: CASSATQGPHEQYF. The CDR3 DNA follows: TGTGCCAGCAGTGCCACTCAGGGCCCCCACGAGCAGTACTTC.

V gene TRBV20-1 combines with J gene TRBJ1-1; D remains ambiguous. Per the germline V gene, CDR1 is DFQATT and CDR2 is SNEGSKA (reference sequence). This CDR3 is built from 11 residues. V dropped 3 bases and J dropped 13 bases, with 15 bases sitting between them. CDR3: CSAREGPRGFF. Written as DNA, the CDR3 is TGCAGTGCTAGGGAGGGCCCCCGGGGTTTCTTT.

This chain connects TRBV19 to TRBJ2-1; 9 bases line up with TRBD1. With 4 bases clipped from V and 9 bases from J, the junction kept 10 bases outside the gene matches. Germline V gene data show CDR1 as LNHDA and CDR2 as SQIVND (reference sequence). This CDR3 has 15 residues. The CDR3 DNA sequence: TGTGCCAGTAGTACCACCGGGACAGGGTTTTCTGAGCAGTTCTTC. It codes for CASSTTGTGFSEQFF.

This chain links TRBV19 with TRBJ1-5; D gene ambiguous. Germline CDR1 and CDR2: LNHDA and SQIVND (reference sequence). This CDR3 region has 16 residues. The V end lost 4 bases, the J end lost 0 bases, and 13 bases lay between the germline ends. The CDR3 region is CASSRTGEISNQPQHF. The CDR3 DNA reads TGTGCCAGTAGTAGGACCGGAGAGATTAGCAATCAGCCCCAGCATTTT.

Note on this clone: One junction end disagrees with the germline gene, perhaps due to a read error. DNA for the CDR3: TGTGCCAGCAATTTACCAACAGTAACCGGGGAGCTGTTTTTT. Translation gives CASNLPTVTGELFF. The gene calls are TRBV28 and TRBJ2-2; D is ambiguous. This CDR3 is built from 14 residues. CDR1 and CDR2 from the germline V gene are MDHEN and SYDVKM.

This clone has only one observation. This chain connects TRBV5-1 to TRBJ2-2; D gene unclear. CDR1 and CDR2 from the germline V gene are SGHRS and YFSETQ. There are 15 residues in the CDR3. V was clipped by 0 bases and J by 6 bases, with 12 bases between them. The CDR3 sequence is CASSLVLLDSGELFF. CDR3 nucleotides: TGCGCCAGCAGCTTGGTGTTGTTAGATTCCGGGGAGCTGTTTTTT.

This chain joins TRBV19 and TRBJ2-3; TRBD1 matches 9 bases. Germline loops: CDR1 LNHDA, CDR2 SQIVND (reference sequence). After removal of 4 bases from V and 5 bases from J, the junction contained 10 bases not matched to a gene. The CDR3 length is 16 residues. The CDR3 loop reads CASSTGQGFSGDTQYF. In DNA form, the CDR3 reads TGTGCCAGTAGTACTGGACAGGGGTTTTCCGGAGATACGCAGTATTTT. The whole variable domain, remainder taken from reference TRBV19 and TRBJ2-3, is DGGITQSPKYLFRKEGQNVTLSCEQNLNHDAMYWYRQDPGQGLRLIYYSQIVNDFQKGDIAEGYSVSREKKESFPLTVTSAQKNPTAFYLCASSTGQGFSGDTQYFGPGTRLTVL.

This clone was counted a few times. The gene calls are TRBV7-6 and TRBJ1-2, with 8 bases identical to TRBD1. The germline V gene encodes CDR1 SGHVS and CDR2 FNYEAQ. V was clipped by 5 bases and J by 8 bases; unmatched bases: 7. The CDR3 covers 13 residues. CDR3 nucleotides: TGTGCCAGCAGCCTAGGACAGGGTATCGGCTACACCTTC. This sequence encodes CASSLGQGIGYTF.

The rearrangement joins TRBV7-2 to TRBJ2-7, with 9 positions matching TRBD1. The V and J ends lost 5 bases and 3 bases, in that order; junction bases with no gene match: 11. Germline values: CDR1 SGHTA, CDR2 FQGNSA. CDR3 length: 16 residues. The DNA for the CDR3 is TGTGCCAGCAGCGGCAGGACAGGGGTCACCGACTACGAGCAGTACTTC. Protein product: CASSGRTGVTDYEQYF.

This chain joins TRBV5-4 and TRBJ1-1; 7 nucleotides match TRBD1. Losses at the gene ends were 4 bases for V and 0 bases for J; bases not matched to a gene: 3. Per germline, CDR1 SGHNT and CDR2 YYREEE (reference sequence). The length of the CDR3 is 14 residues. The CDR3 DNA follows: TGTGCCAGCAGCATGGGACAGCTGAACACTGAAGCTTTCTTT. It is translated as CASSMGQLNTEAFF.

The chain uses TRBV9 and TRBJ1-1; perhaps TRBD1 as D (5 bases). Germline CDR1 SGDLS, CDR2 YYNGEE. The CDR3 covers 16 residues. Trimming cost V 0 bases and J 5 bases, with 17 bases left between them. CDR3 DNA sequence: TGTGCCAGCAGCGTAGAAGGCGGGAGGGGCGAGACTGAAGCTTTCTTT. This gives the protein CASSVEGGRGETEAFF.

The chain has TRBV30 and TRBJ1-3; 7 bases are shared with TRBD1. Germline CDR1 reads GTSNPN; CDR2 reads SVGIG (reference sequence). The CDR3 is 14 residues long. J was trimmed by 4 bases and V by 4 bases; bases with no gene match: 7. The CDR3 here is CAWNFRGGGNTIYF. In nucleotides, the CDR3 is TGTGCCTGGAATTTCAGGGGGGGAGGAAACACCATATATTTT.

The chain is built from TRBV2 and TRBJ2-4; a possible D gene is TRBD1 (5 bases). The CDR3 has 14 residues. The V gene lost 6 bases and the J gene lost 0 bases, with 9 bases spanning the gap. Per the germline V gene, CDR1 is SNHLY and CDR2 is FYNNEI. CDR3: CASRFRVAKNIQYF. CDR3 DNA: TGTGCCAGCAGATTCAGGGTAGCCAAAAACATTCAGTACTTC.

The chain is built from TRBV7-9 and TRBJ1-3, with D possibly being TRBD1 (5 bases). CDR3 length: 15 amino acids. V was clipped by 1 base and J by 1 base, with 8 bases between them. CDR1 SEHNR and CDR2 FQNEAQ come from the germline V gene (reference sequence). The CDR3 DNA is TGTGCCAGCAGCTTAGGAGGGACTTCTGGAAACACCATATATTTT. Translating gives CASSLGGTSGNTIYF. The full variable domain, with the rest looked up from reference TRBV7-9 and TRBJ1-3, is DTGVSQNPRHKITKRGQNVTFRCDPISEHNRLYWYRQTLGQGPEFLTYFQNEAQLEKSRLLSDRFSAERPKGSFSTLEIQRTEQGDSAMYLCASSLGGTSGNTIYFGEGSWLTVV.

This clone was seen only once. The V gene is TRBV10-3, the J gene TRBJ2-3; TRBD2 aligns across 9 bases. From germline, CDR1 is ENHRY and CDR2 SYGVKD. The length of the CDR3 is 18 residues. The junction had 9 bases not matched to a gene; V was cut back by 2 bases and J by 0 bases. CDR3 DNA: TGTGCCATCAGTGAGGTCAGCGGGGGGCCCCAAAGCACAGATACGCAGTATTTT. This sequence encodes CAISEVSGGPQSTDTQYF.

The chain is built from TRBV7-2 and TRBJ2-3; the match to TRBD2 covers 12 bases. The CDR3 spans 15 residues. CDR1 is SGHTA, CDR2 FQGNSA, per germline. Trimming removed 5 bases from V and 5 bases from J; junction bases left unmatched: 5. CDR3 nucleotides: TGTGCCAGCAGCATATCTAGCGGGGGGGGAGATACGCAGTATTTT. Its protein product is CASSISSGGGDTQYF.

This chain joins TRBV15 and TRBJ2-1; 8 nucleotides line up with TRBD1. The germline gives CDR1 LNHNV, CDR2 YYDKDF (reference sequence). CDR3 length equals 16 residues. Losses at the gene ends were 5 bases for V and 7 bases for J; bases not matched to a gene: 13. CDR3 DNA: TGTGCCACCAGCCCGGGACAGGTTCTACAGGTGAATGAGCAGTTCTTC. This encodes CATSPGQVLQVNEQFF.

V gene TRBV19 combines with J gene TRBJ1-2; no reliable D call. The V end lost 4 bases, the J end lost 4 bases, and 19 bases lay between the germline ends. The CDR3 is 16 amino acids. The germline gives CDR1 LNHDA, CDR2 SQIVND (reference sequence). CDR3 in amino acids: CASSTPGPTALYGYTF. DNA of the CDR3: TGTGCCAGTAGTACACCGGGTCCCACCGCCCTCTATGGCTACACCTTC.

This clone was counted once. The DNA is omitted, as the CDR3 cannot be located on it reliably, and the CDR3 follows TCRdb's listing. The genes are TRBV6-6 and TRBJ1-2; the table's D call TRBD1 went unverified against the DNA. Ends included, the CDR3 has 15 residues. Germline lookup yields CDR1 MNHNY and CDR2 SVGAGI (reference sequence). CDR3 protein: CASSSSAGPFYGYTF.

This sequence joins TRBV30 and TRBJ2-3; 8 bases line up with TRBD2. Germline CDR1 is GTSNPN and CDR2 is SVGIG (reference sequence). V gave up 3 bases and J gave up 2 bases; unmatched junction bases: 13. The CDR3 has 17 amino acids. The CDR3 protein is CAWRETWRGVYTDTQYF. As DNA, the CDR3 is TGTGCCTGGAGAGAAACCTGGCGGGGGGTATACACAGATACGCAGTATTTT.

The chain recombines TRBV29-1 with TRBJ2-3; D gene ambiguous. The V end was cut by 2 bases, the J end by 8 bases, with 11 bases between. The CDR3 consists of 12 residues. Germline CDR1 is SQVTM and CDR2 is ANQGSEA. CDR3 protein: CSVESGPGTQYF. CDR3 in DNA: TGCAGCGTTGAATCAGGTCCGGGTACGCAGTATTTT.

This clone is a singleton in its sample. The chain couples TRBV30 to TRBJ1-4; TRBD1 might be the D (5 bases). V lost 5 bases, J lost 10 bases, and 11 bases lay in between. The germline gives CDR1 GTSNPN, CDR2 SVGIG (reference sequence). CDR3 size: 11 residues. DNA of the CDR3: TGTGCCTGGGGCGGGACGGCAAAACTGTTTTTT. This codes for CAWGGTAKLFF.

This chain connects TRBV27 to TRBJ1-1; the D is unclear. Germline CDR1 reads MNHEY; CDR2 reads SMNVEV (reference sequence). The CDR3 is 13 residues long. Trimming pared 3 bases from V and 5 bases from J, leaving 10 bases between. This CDR3 is CASSLRSQTEAFF. The CDR3, as DNA: TGTGCCAGCAGTTTGAGGTCTCAAACTGAAGCTTTCTTT.

This clone occurred a few times. V usage is TRBV5-1 and J usage is TRBJ1-6; 9 bases match TRBD1. CDR3 length: 15 amino acids. With V trimmed by 2 bases and J by 7 bases, 4 bases remained unmatched. The V gene's germline CDR1 is SGHRS and CDR2 YFSETQ. CDR3 loop: CASSLQGADNSPLHF. CDR3 nucleotide sequence: TGCGCCAGCAGCTTACAGGGGGCGGACAATTCACCCCTCCACTTT.

V is TRBV5-5 and J is TRBJ2-3; D possibly corresponds to TRBD1 (6 bases). Germline assignment: CDR1 SGHKS and CDR2 YYEKEE (reference sequence). The length of the CDR3 is 14 residues. V lost 6 bases and J lost 5, with 16 bases in between. As DNA, the CDR3 is TGTGCCAGCACCCGCACAGTAGGGGGAGATACGCAGTATTTT. It translates to CASTRTVGGDTQYF.